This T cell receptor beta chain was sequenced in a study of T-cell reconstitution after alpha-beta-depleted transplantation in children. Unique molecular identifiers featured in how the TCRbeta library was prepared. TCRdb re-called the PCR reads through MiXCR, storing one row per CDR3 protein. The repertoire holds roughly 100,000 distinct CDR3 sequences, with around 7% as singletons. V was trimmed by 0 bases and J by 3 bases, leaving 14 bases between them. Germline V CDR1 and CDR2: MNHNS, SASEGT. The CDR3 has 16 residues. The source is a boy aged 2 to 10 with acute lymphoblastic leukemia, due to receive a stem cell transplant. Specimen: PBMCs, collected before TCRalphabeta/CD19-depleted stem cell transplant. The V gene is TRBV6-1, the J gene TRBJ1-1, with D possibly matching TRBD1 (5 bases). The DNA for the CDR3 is TGTGCCAGCAGTGAAGCTTGGTCGGGGGAGGACACTGAAGCTTTCTTT. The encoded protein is CASSEAWSGEDTEAFF.